The 20 T cell receptor beta chains in this list originate from one sample, sequenced in a study of shared clonotypes between healthy human individuals. TCRdb's copy holds only in-frame clones and misses some; the assay was immunoSEQ multiplex PCR. The sample yields roughly 2.2 million clones, less than 95% seen once. The sequenced material came from naive CD4+ T cells from PBMCs. Subset noted: CD45RA+ positively selected. These receptors were taken from a man aged 18 to 29 in good health. Some clones in this sample may be carry-over from other donors' samples.

Only one count was recorded for this clone. The DNA for the CDR3 is TGTGCCAGCAGCTTTTTTGCGACAGGGAAGCTGTTTTTT. It translates to CASSFFATGKLFF. This chain links TRBV7-9 with TRBJ2-2; 7 positions match TRBD1. With 3 bases clipped from V and 12 bases from J, the junction kept 7 bases outside the gene matches. The CDR3 is 13 amino acids. In germline, CDR1 is SEHNR, CDR2 FQNEAQ (reference sequence).

This sequence joins TRBV27 and TRBJ2-2; 9 nucleotides match TRBD1. Germline V gives CDR1 MNHEY, CDR2 SMNVEV (reference sequence). CDR3 length: 15 residues. Losses at the gene ends were 3 bases for V and 5 bases for J; bases not matched to a gene: 4. CDR3 in amino acids: CASSFKGQGTGELFF. As DNA, the CDR3 is TGTGCCAGCAGTTTTAAGGGACAGGGAACCGGGGAGCTGTTTTTT.

V is TRBV19 and J is TRBJ2-1; D is undetermined. Germline lookup yields CDR1 LNHDA and CDR2 SQIVND (reference sequence). Trimming shortened V by 5 bases and J by 8 bases, and 10 bases separated the two germline ends. The CDR3 extends over 12 amino acids. CDR3 bases: TGTGCCAGTAGTGGTAATTGGGATGAGCAGTTCTTC. Its protein is CASSGNWDEQFF.

As for this clone: Within the sample, other DNA sequences also encode this same CDR3. The chain has TRBV6-5 and TRBJ1-1; D unclear. Looked up from germline, CDR1 is MNHEY and CDR2 is SVGAGI. The length of the CDR3 is 12 residues. Trimming cost V 6 bases and J 2 bases, with 7 bases left between them. CDR3 nucleotide sequence: TGTGCCAGCAGCCGACCAAACACTGAAGCTTTCTTT. Translating it yields CASSRPNTEAFF.

The gene calls are TRBV28 and TRBJ1-1; D ambiguous. The CDR3 covers 13 residues. The germline V gene encodes CDR1 MDHEN and CDR2 SYDVKM. Trimming left V 2 bases short and J 4 bases short, with 8 bases between. The CDR3 DNA follows: TGTGCCAGCAGTTTACCGACCCCCACTGAAGCTTTCTTT. Residues: CASSLPTPTEAFF.

This clone has a single count. The sample holds other DNA sequences that translate to the same CDR3. This rearrangement joins TRBV7-2 to TRBJ2-3, with D unresolved. Germline lookup yields CDR1 SGHTA and CDR2 FQGNSA. The ends were cut back, 5 bases at V and 4 bases at J, with 4 bases in the middle. CDR3 length: 11 residues. Written as DNA, the CDR3 is TGTGCCAGCAGCCCGGCAGATACGCAGTATTTT. Encoded protein: CASSPADTQYF.

The chain recombines TRBV18 with TRBJ2-7; tentative D call: TRBD2 (5 bases). CDR1 and CDR2 (germline): KGHSH, LQKENI. V was shortened by 3 bases and J by 3 bases, with 12 bases between the two germline ends. The CDR3 runs 14 residues. The CDR3 sequence: CASSPQSRVYEQYF. The CDR3 nucleotides are TGTGCCAGCTCACCCCAGTCGAGGGTCTACGAGCAGTACTTC. Looking up the rest from reference TRBV18 and TRBJ2-7 gives the full variable domain: NAGVMQNPRHLVRRRGQEARLRCSPMKGHSHVYWYRQLPEEGLKFMVYLQKENIIDESGMPKERFSAEFPKEGPSILRIQQVVRGDSAAYFCASSPQSRVYEQYFGPGTRLTVT.

V usage is TRBV5-1 and J usage is TRBJ2-7; TRBD1 aligns across 7 bases. The germline CDR1 and CDR2 sequences are SGHRS and YFSETQ. The junction had 10 bases not matched to a gene; V was cut back by 4 bases and J by 3 bases. This CDR3 has 15 residues. DNA for the CDR3: TGCGCCAGCAGCATGACAGCTGGGACAGTCTACGAGCAGTACTTC. It encodes CASSMTAGTVYEQYF. The complete variable domain, with remaining parts taken from reference TRBV5-1 and TRBJ2-7, reads KAGVTQTPRYLIKTRGQQVTLSCSPISGHRSVSWYQQTPGQGLQFLFEYFSETQRNKGNFPGRFSGRQFSNSRSEMNVSTLELGDSALYLCASSMTAGTVYEQYFGPGTRLTVT.

The chain has TRBV9 and TRBJ1-3; 7 bases line up with TRBD1. Per the germline V gene, CDR1 is SGDLS and CDR2 is YYNGEE. The V and J ends lost 4 bases and 2 bases, in that order; junction bases with no gene match: 9. CDR3 length equals 16 residues. CDR3 sequence: CASSRTGTATGNTIYF. In DNA, the CDR3 is TGTGCCAGCAGCAGAACCGGGACAGCTACTGGAAACACCATATATTTT.

V is TRBV28 and J is TRBJ2-5; D gene uncertain. The CDR3 is made up of 13 amino acids. Germline assignment: CDR1 MDHEN and CDR2 SYDVKM. The ends were cut back, 5 bases at V and 4 bases at J, with 11 bases in the middle. The CDR3 spells CASSAEIVETQYF. CDR3 DNA sequence: TGTGCCAGCAGTGCTGAGATCGTAGAGACCCAGTACTTC.

The V call is TRBV29-1, the J call TRBJ2-5, with D perhaps matching TRBD1 (6 bases). V was clipped by 7 bases and J by 9 bases, with 24 bases between them. CDR3 length: 14 amino acids. The germline V gene has CDR1 SQVTM and CDR2 ANQGSEA. The CDR3 loop reads CSASSGTTIGAQYF. The CDR3 DNA reads TGCAGCGCATCCTCCGGGACAACCATCGGGGCCCAGTACTTC.

The sample holds one count of this clone. The chain combines TRBV9 with TRBJ2-1, with 9 bases aligning to TRBD1. The CDR3 runs 15 residues. V shed 4 bases, J shed 8 bases, and the junction held 10 bases outside the gene matches. Germline V gene lookup returns CDR1 SGDLS and CDR2 YYNGEE. The chain's CDR3 is CASSLQGAIIDEQFF. Written as DNA, the CDR3 is TGTGCCAGCAGCTTACAGGGGGCTATAATCGATGAGCAGTTCTTC.

The genes are TRBV5-1 and TRBJ1-4; no firm D call. Germline CDR1 SGHRS, CDR2 YFSETQ. V gave up 2 bases and J gave up 6 bases, with 11 bases separating them. This CDR3 contains 14 residues. This CDR3 reads CASSFDWADEKLFF. The CDR3, as DNA: TGCGCCAGCAGCTTCGACTGGGCGGATGAAAAACTGTTTTTT.

The count of this clone is one. The chain joins TRBV19 to TRBJ2-3; no clear D. Germline V gives CDR1 LNHDA, CDR2 SQIVND (reference sequence). V was shortened by 5 bases and J by 2 bases, with 8 bases between the two germline ends. This CDR3 is 13 amino acids long. CDR3 in DNA: TGTGCCAGTAGTTTCAGACTCACAGATACGCAGTATTTT. Residues: CASSFRLTDTQYF.

As to this clone: Distinct nucleotide sequences in the sample also encode this CDR3. This chain connects TRBV2 to TRBJ1-5; tentative D call: TRBD1 (5 bases). V lost 1 base and J lost 5, with 12 bases in between. Germline CDR1 reads SNHLY; CDR2 reads FYNNEI. This CDR3 region has 15 residues. The CDR3 spells CASSEDSGGDQPQHF. CDR3 bases: TGTGCCAGCAGTGAAGATAGTGGAGGGGATCAGCCCCAGCATTTT. Full variable domain (missing parts from reference TRBV2 and TRBJ1-5): EPEVTQTPSHQVTQMGQEVILRCVPISNHLYFYWYRQILGQKVEFLVSFYNNEISEKSEIFDDQFSVERPDGSNFTLKIRSTKLEDSAMYFCASSEDSGGDQPQHFGDGTRLSIL.

This clone was recorded once. The chain recombines TRBV2 with TRBJ2-7, with a tentative D call TRBD2 (6 bases). Per germline, CDR1 SNHLY and CDR2 FYNNEI. This CDR3 is built from 14 residues. V gave up 8 bases and J gave up 5 bases, with 19 bases separating them. This CDR3 reads CASLSGTPDHEQYF. The CDR3 coding sequence is TGTGCCAGCTTGTCCGGGACTCCGGACCACGAGCAGTACTTC.

This chain connects TRBV9 to TRBJ2-5; tentatively, D is TRBD2 (5 bases). In germline, CDR1 is SGDLS, CDR2 YYNGEE. V lost 2 bases and J 7 bases, leaving 15 bases between the germline ends. The CDR3 covers 14 residues. The CDR3 DNA sequence: TGTGCCAGCAGCGTCGCAGTCCACGAGGGGACCCAGTACTTC. It is translated as CASSVAVHEGTQYF.

With regard to this clone: The same CDR3 also results from other DNA sequences found in this sample. The gene calls are TRBV18 and TRBJ2-3; no firm D call. CDR3 length: 14 amino acids. The germline V gene encodes CDR1 KGHSH and CDR2 LQKENI. Trimming took off 5 bases at V and 0 bases at J, with 9 bases between the two ends. CDR3 bases: TGTGCCAGCTCATCGACGGCTAGCACAGATACGCAGTATTTT. Its translation: CASSSTASTDTQYF.

This sequence joins TRBV11-1 and TRBJ2-7, with 9 bases aligning to TRBD1. The germline CDR1 and CDR2 sequences are SGHAT and FQDESV (reference sequence). The junction had 13 bases not matched to a gene; V was cut back by 5 bases and J by 2 bases. CDR3 length equals 17 residues. CDR3 in amino acids: CASSPLQGDRATYEQYF. The CDR3 DNA follows: TGTGCCAGCAGCCCTCTTCAGGGGGACAGGGCCACCTACGAGCAGTACTTC.

This chain links TRBV4-2 with TRBJ2-7, with 10 nucleotides matching TRBD1. V gave up 0 bases and J gave up 7 bases; unmatched junction bases: 9. The CDR3 runs to 16 residues. The V gene's germline CDR1 is LGHNA and CDR2 YNFKEQ. CDR3 DNA sequence: TGTGCCAGCAGCCAAGATTGGACAGGGGGGCGGCTGGAGCAGTACTTC. Its protein product is CASSQDWTGGRLEQYF.